The present entry profiles one TCR beta chain with its context. Its antigen is as yet unknown. These data are taken from a study of post-analysis software for immune sequencing data. cDNA libraries for TCR beta contained unique molecular identifiers. Each CDR3 protein gets one entry after TCRdb re-called the PCR reads with MiXCR. The table shows about 760,000 distinct CDR3 sequences, with roughly 27% occurring only once. The study's findings and limits: When the samples were clustered directly with F measure, those that had been prepared in the same batch showed strong co-clustering. Comparison of patients with controls showed a handful of TRBV segments more frequent in patients, TRBV5-6, TRBV5-1 and TRBV20-1 among them.

The CDR3 runs to 19 residues. The V end lost 1 base, the J end lost 2 bases, and 22 bases lay between the germline ends. Germline V gene data show CDR1 as LGHNA and CDR2 as YSLEER. The chain joins TRBV4-3 to TRBJ2-3, with a weak D call TRBD2 (6 bases). This receptor was obtained from a girl aged 10 to 17 with multiple sclerosis. The sequenced sample was blood. CDR3 bases: TGCGCCAGCAGCCAAGGTGGAATGGAGGGCGTGGGGGTCACAGATACGCAGTATTTT. This codes for CASSQGGMEGVGVTDTQYF.